Here is one T cell receptor beta chain with its context. At one boundary the junction diverges from the germline segment, which might be a read error. Germline assignment: CDR1 SGHNT and CDR2 YYREEE (reference sequence). The CDR3 runs to 14 residues. Survey-level TCR beta sequencing used the immunoSEQ assay. Repertoires were generated with immunoSEQ multiplex PCR, while TCRdb's copy carries only in-frame clones and drops some. This sample has about 50,000 clones; approximately 95% occur once, and the top ten carry roughly 10%. The rearrangement links TRBV5-4 to TRBJ2-1, with 12 bases lining up with TRBD2. The receptor was derived from a man between 40 and 49 years old with rheumatoid arthritis. The sample taken for sequencing was PBMCs. The CDR3 nucleotides are TGTGCCAGCAGTTTGGGACTAGCGGGCAATGAGCAGTTCTTC. Translating it yields CASSLGLAGNEQFF.